This TCR beta chain was identified during a study of T cells in Graves' hyperthyroidism and ophthalmopathy. Across the study: Staff took peripheral blood when the initial diagnosis was made, before any treatment began.

RNA transcripts gave rise to amplified TCR beta CDR3 regions. The HTBI primer set drove a first-round RT-PCR of the TCR CDR3. One entry per CDR3 protein, called by TCRdb with MiXCR from the multiplex PCR reads. This sample carries roughly 750,000 distinct CDR3 sequences, 16% of them seen once, and the ten largest clones take 8.4%. Trimming left V 10 bases short and J 4 bases short, with 16 bases between. Germline V gene lookup returns CDR1 ENHRY and CDR2 SYGVKD. CDR3 size: 13 residues. This clonotype was seen more than once but under ten times. The chain recombines TRBV10-3 with TRBJ1-2, with no clear D. What was sequenced was blood. The sequence came from a man younger than 30 with Graves' hyperthyroidism. In DNA, the CDR3 is TGTGCCAGAATGGCAGATAACGGCTATGGCTACACCTTC. It specifies CARMADNGYGYTF.